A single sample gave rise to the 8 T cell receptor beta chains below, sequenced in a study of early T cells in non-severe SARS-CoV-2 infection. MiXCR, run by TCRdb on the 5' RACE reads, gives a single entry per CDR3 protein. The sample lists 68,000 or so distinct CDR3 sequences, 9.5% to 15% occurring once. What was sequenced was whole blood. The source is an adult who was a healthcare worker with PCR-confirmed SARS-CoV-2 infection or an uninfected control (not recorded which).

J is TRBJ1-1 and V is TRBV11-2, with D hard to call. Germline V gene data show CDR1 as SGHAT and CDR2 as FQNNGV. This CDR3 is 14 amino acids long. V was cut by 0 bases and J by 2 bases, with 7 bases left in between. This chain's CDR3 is CASSLDAVNTEAFF. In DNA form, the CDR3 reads TGTGCCAGCAGCTTAGATGCAGTAAACACTGAAGCTTTCTTT.

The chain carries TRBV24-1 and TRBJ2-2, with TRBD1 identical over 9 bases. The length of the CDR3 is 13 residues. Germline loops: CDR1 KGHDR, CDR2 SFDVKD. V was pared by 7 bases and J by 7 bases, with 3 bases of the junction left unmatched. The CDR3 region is CATRGQGHGELFF. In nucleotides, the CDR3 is TGTGCCACCAGGGGACAGGGACACGGGGAGCTGTTTTTT.

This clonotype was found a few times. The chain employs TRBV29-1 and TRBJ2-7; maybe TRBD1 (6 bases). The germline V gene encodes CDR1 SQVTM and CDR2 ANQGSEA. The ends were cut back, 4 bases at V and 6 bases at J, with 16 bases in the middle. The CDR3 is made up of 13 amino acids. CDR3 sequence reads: CSVVKGQGTEQYF. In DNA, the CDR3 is TGCAGCGTTGTGAAGGGGCAGGGGACCGAGCAGTACTTC.

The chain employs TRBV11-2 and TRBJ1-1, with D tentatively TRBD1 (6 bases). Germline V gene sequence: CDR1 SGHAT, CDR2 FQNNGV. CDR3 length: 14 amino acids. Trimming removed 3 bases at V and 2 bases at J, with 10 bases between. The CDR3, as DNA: TGTGCCAGCAGCTTGAGGGGGAGAAACACTGAAGCTTTCTTT. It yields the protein CASSLRGRNTEAFF.

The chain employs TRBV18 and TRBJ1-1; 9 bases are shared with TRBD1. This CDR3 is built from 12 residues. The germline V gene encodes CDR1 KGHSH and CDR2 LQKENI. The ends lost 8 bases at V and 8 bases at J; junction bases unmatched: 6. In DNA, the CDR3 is TGTGCCAGCGAGGACAGGGGTAGCGAAGCTTTCTTT. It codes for CASEDRGSEAFF.

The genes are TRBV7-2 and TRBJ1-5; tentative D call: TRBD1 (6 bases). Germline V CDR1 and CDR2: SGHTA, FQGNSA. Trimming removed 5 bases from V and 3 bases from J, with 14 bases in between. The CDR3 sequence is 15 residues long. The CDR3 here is CASSQQTGANQPQHF. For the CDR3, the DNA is TGTGCCAGCAGCCAACAGACAGGTGCCAATCAGCCCCAGCATTTT.

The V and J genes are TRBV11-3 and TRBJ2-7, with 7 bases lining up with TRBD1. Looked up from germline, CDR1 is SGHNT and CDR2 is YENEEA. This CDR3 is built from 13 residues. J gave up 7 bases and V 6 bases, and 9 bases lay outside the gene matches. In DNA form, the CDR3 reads TGTGCCAGCAGTATTGAGGGGGCGCGAGAGCAGTACTTC. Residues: CASSIEGAREQYF.

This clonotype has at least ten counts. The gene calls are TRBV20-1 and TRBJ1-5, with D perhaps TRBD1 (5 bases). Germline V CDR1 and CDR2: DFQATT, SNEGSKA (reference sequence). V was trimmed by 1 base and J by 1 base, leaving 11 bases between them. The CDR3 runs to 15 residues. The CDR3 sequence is CSARVREGSNQPQHF. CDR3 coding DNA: TGCAGTGCTAGAGTCAGGGAGGGGAGCAATCAGCCCCAGCATTTT.